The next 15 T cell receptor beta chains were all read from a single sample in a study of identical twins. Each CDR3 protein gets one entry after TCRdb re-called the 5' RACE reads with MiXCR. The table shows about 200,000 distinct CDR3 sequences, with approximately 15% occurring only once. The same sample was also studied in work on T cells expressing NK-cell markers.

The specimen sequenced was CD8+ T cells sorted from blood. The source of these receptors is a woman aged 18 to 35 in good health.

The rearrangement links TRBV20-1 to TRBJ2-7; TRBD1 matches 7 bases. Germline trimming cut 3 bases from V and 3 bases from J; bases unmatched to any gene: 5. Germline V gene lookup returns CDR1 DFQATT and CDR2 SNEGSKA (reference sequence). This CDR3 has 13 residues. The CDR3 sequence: CSASETGIYEQYF. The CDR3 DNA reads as TGCAGTGCTAGTGAGACAGGGATCTACGAGCAGTACTTC.

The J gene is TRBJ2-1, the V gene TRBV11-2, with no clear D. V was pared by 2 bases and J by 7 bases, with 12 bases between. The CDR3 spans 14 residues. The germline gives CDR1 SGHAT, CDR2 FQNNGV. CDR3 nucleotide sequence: TGTGCCAGCAGCTTAAAACCATCCTGGAATGAGCAGTTCTTC. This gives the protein CASSLKPSWNEQFF.

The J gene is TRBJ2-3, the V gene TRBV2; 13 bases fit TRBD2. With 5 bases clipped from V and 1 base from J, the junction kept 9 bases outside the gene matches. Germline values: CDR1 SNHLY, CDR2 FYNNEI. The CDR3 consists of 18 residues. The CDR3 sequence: CASSRTSGSGSGTDTQYF. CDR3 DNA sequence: TGTGCCAGCAGTCGGACTAGCGGGAGTGGCTCGGGCACAGATACGCAGTATTTT.

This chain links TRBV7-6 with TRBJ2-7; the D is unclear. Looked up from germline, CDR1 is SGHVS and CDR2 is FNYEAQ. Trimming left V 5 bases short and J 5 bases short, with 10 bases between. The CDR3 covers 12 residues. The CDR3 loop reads CASSLTVNEQYF. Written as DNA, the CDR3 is TGTGCCAGCAGCCTGACGGTGAACGAGCAGTACTTC.

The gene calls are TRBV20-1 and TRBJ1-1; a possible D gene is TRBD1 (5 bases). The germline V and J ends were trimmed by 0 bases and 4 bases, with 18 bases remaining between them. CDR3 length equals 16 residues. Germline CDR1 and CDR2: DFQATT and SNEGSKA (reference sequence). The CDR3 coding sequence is TGCAGTGCTAGAGATCCAGGGAAGGGTTGGGGCACTGAAGCTTTCTTT. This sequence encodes CSARDPGKGWGTEAFF.

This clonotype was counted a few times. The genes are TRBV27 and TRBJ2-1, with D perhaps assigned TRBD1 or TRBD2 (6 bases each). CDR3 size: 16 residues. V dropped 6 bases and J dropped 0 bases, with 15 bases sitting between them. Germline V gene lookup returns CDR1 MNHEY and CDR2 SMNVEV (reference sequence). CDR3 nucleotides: TGTGCCAGCAGCCCAGGTAGGGGGGCCTCCTACAATGAGCAGTTCTTC. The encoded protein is CASSPGRGASYNEQFF.

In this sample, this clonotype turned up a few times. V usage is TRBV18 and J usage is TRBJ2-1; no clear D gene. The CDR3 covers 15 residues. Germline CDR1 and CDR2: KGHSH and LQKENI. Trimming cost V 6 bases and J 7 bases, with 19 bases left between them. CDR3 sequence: CASSLPAAVGNEQFF. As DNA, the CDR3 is TGTGCCAGCTCCCTCCCCGCGGCGGTTGGAAATGAGCAGTTCTTC.

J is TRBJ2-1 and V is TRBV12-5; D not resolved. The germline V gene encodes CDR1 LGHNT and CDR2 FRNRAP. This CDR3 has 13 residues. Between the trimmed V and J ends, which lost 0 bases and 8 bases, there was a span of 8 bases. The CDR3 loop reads CASGLVVVDEQFF. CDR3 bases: TGTGCTAGTGGTTTGGTCGTCGTCGATGAGCAGTTCTTC.

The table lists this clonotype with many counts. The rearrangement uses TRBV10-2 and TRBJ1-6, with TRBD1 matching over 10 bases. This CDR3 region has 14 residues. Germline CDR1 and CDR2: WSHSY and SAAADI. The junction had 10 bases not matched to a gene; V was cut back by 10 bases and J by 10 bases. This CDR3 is CATSTGTGVSPLHF. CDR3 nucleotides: TGCGCCACCTCGACCGGGACAGGGGTATCACCCCTCCACTTT.

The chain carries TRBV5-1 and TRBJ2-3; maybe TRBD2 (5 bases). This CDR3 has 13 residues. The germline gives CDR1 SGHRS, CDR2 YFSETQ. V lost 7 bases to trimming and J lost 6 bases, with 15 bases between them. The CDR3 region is CASEGAVRDTQYF. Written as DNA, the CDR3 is TGCGCCAGCGAGGGAGCGGTTCGGGATACGCAGTATTTT.

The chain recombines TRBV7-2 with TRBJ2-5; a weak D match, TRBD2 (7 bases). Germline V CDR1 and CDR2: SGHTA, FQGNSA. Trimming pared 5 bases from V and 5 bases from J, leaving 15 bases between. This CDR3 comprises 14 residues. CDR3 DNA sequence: TGTGCCAGCAGCCGCGGGGGCGCCCGGGAGACCCAGTACTTC. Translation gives CASSRGGARETQYF.

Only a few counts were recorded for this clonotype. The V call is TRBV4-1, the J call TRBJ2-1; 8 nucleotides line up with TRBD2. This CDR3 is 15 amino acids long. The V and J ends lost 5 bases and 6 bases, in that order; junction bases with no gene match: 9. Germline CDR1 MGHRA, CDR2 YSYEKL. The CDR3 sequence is CASSKGLEGGNEQFF. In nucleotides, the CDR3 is TGCGCCAGCAGCAAGGGACTAGAGGGGGGCAATGAGCAGTTCTTC.

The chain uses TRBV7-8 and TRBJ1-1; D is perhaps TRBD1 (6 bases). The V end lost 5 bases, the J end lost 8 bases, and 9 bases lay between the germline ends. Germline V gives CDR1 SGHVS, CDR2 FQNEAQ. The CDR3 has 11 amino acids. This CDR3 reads CASSSGQEAFF. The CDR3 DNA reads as TGTGCCAGCAGCAGTGGACAGGAAGCTTTCTTT.

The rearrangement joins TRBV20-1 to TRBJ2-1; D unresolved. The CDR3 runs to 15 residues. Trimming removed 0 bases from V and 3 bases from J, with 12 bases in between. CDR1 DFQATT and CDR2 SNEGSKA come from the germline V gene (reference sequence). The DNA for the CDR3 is TGCAGTGCTAGAGAAAGGCGGACCATCTACAATGAGCAGTTCTTC. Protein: CSARERRTIYNEQFF.

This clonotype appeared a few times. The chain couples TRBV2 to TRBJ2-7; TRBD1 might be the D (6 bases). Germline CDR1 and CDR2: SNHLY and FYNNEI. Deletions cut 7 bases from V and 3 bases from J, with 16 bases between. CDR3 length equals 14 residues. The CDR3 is CASMDGPGVYEQYF. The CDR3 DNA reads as TGTGCCAGCATGGATGGCCCAGGGGTCTACGAGCAGTACTTC.